Sequencing of this T cell receptor beta chain was carried out in a study of blood T cell repertoires in COVID-19. Overall study context: Researchers got acute and convalescent COVID-19 samples from the United States, Italy and Spain.

Per the study methods: The authors estimated nucleated cell counts from reference gene primer amplification. Assay used: immunoSEQ multiplex PCR; TCRdb lists only in-frame clones, some missing. The V and J calls and clone size were taken over from that table, and D and trimming were inferred from the DNA. The data show 350,000 to 450,000 clones, 89% seen once. Patients at the Seattle site were enrolled during active infection and followed longitudinally. With 0 bases clipped from V and 13 bases from J, the junction kept 4 bases outside the gene matches. This CDR3 has 14 residues. CDR1 MNHEY and CDR2 SVGAGI come from the germline V gene.

Sequencing was performed on peripheral blood. The receptor was derived from a woman aged 40 to 50 with COVID-19, enrolled during active disease. V is TRBV6-5 and J is TRBJ2-1; 12 bases agree with TRBD2. Written as DNA, the CDR3 is TGTGCCAGCAGTTACTCCTGGACTAGCGGGATTCAGTTCTTC. Its translation: CASSYSWTSGIQFF.